This TCR beta chain was sequenced in a study of PD-1 blockade in classical Hodgkin lymphoma. Study context: Patients were given intravenous nivolumab, 3 mg/kg, every 2 weeks. Study-level findings and limits: Compared with baseline, CD4+ but not CD8+ TCR diversity had risen significantly by C4D1. Reported baseline diversity: healthy donors highest, relapsed/refractory patients lowest.

As for this clone: The antigen remains undetermined.

The time point here: cycle 4 day 1 (C4D1), after 6 weeks of nivolumab. All patients experienced relapse after autologous stem cell transplantation, and brentuximab vedotin exposure was variable. It was by magnetic negative selection that CD4+ T cells were purified from thawed PBMCs. Progressive disease, partial response or complete response was each patient's best response. Per the germline V gene, CDR1 is SGDLS and CDR2 is YYNGEE. The CDR3 is 16 amino acids. The junction had 3 bases not matched to a gene; V was cut back by 2 bases and J by 0 bases. The assay was immunoSEQ multiplex PCR, and TCRdb's table has in-frame clones only and misses some. The table has approximately 28,000 clones, less than 80% seen once.

Sequenced here: CD4+ T cells from blood, sampled before the fourth cycle of nivolumab. The source of this sequence is a human donor with classical Hodgkin lymphoma. The chain joins TRBV9 to TRBJ2-3; TRBD2 matches at 10 bases. The CDR3: CASSVGLAPSTDTQYF. The CDR3 region has the DNA TGTGCCAGCAGCGTGGGACTAGCGCCGAGCACAGATACGCAGTATTTT. Drawing the rest from reference TRBV9 and TRBJ2-3, the complete variable domain is DSGVTQTPKHLITATGQRVTLRCSPRSGDLSVYWYQQSLDQGLQFLIQYYNGEERAKGNILERFSAQQFPDLHSELNLSSLELGDSALYFCASSVGLAPSTDTQYFGPGTRLTVL.